The clone carrying this TCR beta chain was observed a handful of times. Its antigen is unknown. Investigators reverse transcribed all isolated RNA, so they sequenced expressed TCRB transcripts. Here immunoSEQ multiplex PCR was the method, and the copy in TCRdb shows in-frame clones only, minus some. Of hundreds of thousands of clones in the sample, 13% to 15% were seen once. These data come from a study of beta chain features in type 1 diabetes. Across the study: The patients were much like the healthy donors in age, gender and cell yields. Study-level results: TCRB CDR3 length was moderately but significantly reduced in all four CD4+ subsets of Type 1 diabetes patients.

The CDR3 runs to 15 residues. Trimming stripped 6 bases from V and 5 bases from J, with 14 bases between. Germline values: CDR1 MNHEY, CDR2 SMNVEV (reference sequence). Isolation of CD4+ naive, central memory, regulatory and stem cell-like memory cells was achieved by sorting via CD45RO/CCR7/CD25/CD127/CD95/CD27. Sorting produced populations that all topped 98% purity. The chain has TRBV27 and TRBJ1-6; TRBD1 is a possible D gene (6 bases). This TCR was recovered from a young man in good health. The sample taken for sequencing was central memory CD4+ T cells from blood. The CDR3 protein is CASSPRGVDNSPLHF. CDR3 coding DNA: TGTGCCAGCAGCCCCAGGGGAGTAGATAATTCACCCCTCCACTTT.